A single sample is the source of the 25 T cell receptor beta chains below, sequenced in a study of identical twins. TCRdb ran MiXCR on the 5' RACE reads and lists one entry per CDR3 protein. The profile shows roughly 200,000 distinct CDR3 sequences, around 8.1% of them singletons. Separately, the same data were catalogued under a study of yellow fever vaccine responses in identical twins.

Sequenced: memory (CD45RO+) T cells sorted from blood. The receptors come from a woman between 18 and 29 years old in good health.

There are a few counts of this clonotype. V and J are TRBV11-2 and TRBJ1-1; D ambiguous. Germline CDR1 SGHAT, CDR2 FQNNGV. V lost 5 bases and J 0 bases, leaving 10 bases between the germline ends. The CDR3 is made up of 14 amino acids. DNA of the CDR3: TGTGCCAGCAGCCCCCTCAACTTGAACACTGAAGCTTTCTTT. Translated: CASSPLNLNTEAFF.

A few counts support this clonotype. This rearrangement joins TRBV12-3 or TRBV12-4 to TRBJ1-2; D uncertain. CDR3 length equals 13 residues. Trimming stripped 6 bases from V and 7 bases from J, with 15 bases between. Here the CDR3 DNA reads TGTGCCAGCAGCCCCAATGGACGCGGTGGCTACACCTTC. Amino acid sequence: CASSPNGRGGYTF.

The chain couples TRBV7-8 to TRBJ2-5, with D possibly being TRBD2 (5 bases). Trimming shortened V by 4 bases and J by 4 bases, and 16 bases separated the two germline ends. The CDR3 has 15 residues. Germline lookup yields CDR1 SGHVS and CDR2 FQNEAQ. CDR3 bases: TGTGCCAGCAGCTACACTCCGAGGGCGGGAGAGACCCAGTACTTC. Translating gives CASSYTPRAGETQYF.

This chain links TRBV7-2 with TRBJ2-7; a weak D match, TRBD1 (5 bases). The germline CDR1 and CDR2 sequences are SGHTA and FQGNSA. The CDR3 contains 15 residues. V lost 0 bases to trimming and J lost 3 bases, with 12 bases between them. CDR3 amino acids: CASSLARDRVYEQYF. CDR3 nucleotides: TGTGCCAGCAGCTTAGCGCGCGACAGAGTCTACGAGCAGTACTTC.

This clonotype showed up just a few times. For the CDR3, the DNA is TGCAGTGCTAGAGATCCCCGGGGGGGGGAAAACATTCAGTACTTC. Amino acids: CSARDPRGGENIQYF. The chain joins TRBV20-1 to TRBJ2-4, with 8 bases lining up with TRBD2. CDR1 is DFQATT, CDR2 SNEGSKA, per germline (reference sequence). The CDR3 covers 15 residues. Trimming took 0 bases from V and 5 from J; bases not matched to a gene: 6.

This clonotype has ten or more counts. The V and J genes are TRBV15 and TRBJ2-1, with D perhaps TRBD1 (6 bases). The V gene lost 3 bases and the J gene lost 3 bases, with 6 bases spanning the gap. The CDR3 totals 13 residues. Per germline, CDR1 LNHNV and CDR2 YYDKDF (reference sequence). CDR3 loop: CATSRDSYNEQFF. The CDR3 nucleotides read TGTGCCACCAGCAGGGACAGCTACAATGAGCAGTTCTTC.

The chain carries TRBV12-3 or TRBV12-4 and TRBJ1-2; 7 nucleotides agree with TRBD1. The CDR3 extends over 17 amino acids. With 7 bases clipped from V and 5 bases from J, the junction kept 19 bases outside the gene matches. Written as DNA, the CDR3 is TGTGCCAGCAAATATTACGAAAACGACAGGGTTAAGTATGGCTACACCTTC. Translated: CASKYYENDRVKYGYTF.

This clonotype appeared a few times. This chain uses TRBV12-3 or TRBV12-4 with TRBJ1-6, with D uncertain. CDR3 size: 15 residues. Trimming removed 2 bases from V and 10 bases from J, with 15 bases in between. The DNA of the CDR3 is TGTGCCAGCAGTTTAAGGCCAGGCCGGGGATCACCCCTCCACTTT. The encoded protein is CASSLRPGRGSPLHF.

This rearrangement joins TRBV2 to TRBJ2-3; no definite D call. CDR1 and CDR2 from the germline V gene are SNHLY and FYNNEI. Trimming took off 7 bases at V and 0 bases at J, with 14 bases between the two ends. The CDR3 spans 15 residues. CDR3 bases: TGTGCCAGCAAAACGGCAGTCTTTAGCACAGATACGCAGTATTTT. Its translation: CASKTAVFSTDTQYF.

The J gene is TRBJ2-2, the V gene TRBV7-6, with D hard to call. The CDR3 covers 12 residues. Germline V CDR1 and CDR2: SGHVS, FNYEAQ. Trimming shortened V by 2 bases and J by 6 bases, and 4 bases separated the two germline ends. As DNA, the CDR3 is TGTGCCAGCAGCTTAAAGTCCGGGGAGCTGTTTTTT. Its translation is CASSLKSGELFF.

This clonotype has a handful of counts. This chain joins TRBV30 and TRBJ1-4; 9 bases agree with TRBD1. With 0 bases clipped from V and 7 bases from J, the junction kept 6 bases outside the gene matches. CDR1 and CDR2 from the germline V gene are GTSNPN and SVGIG (reference sequence). CDR3 size: 15 residues. In nucleotides, the CDR3 is TGTGCCTGGAGTGTACAGACAGGGGGACGTGAAAAACTGTTTTTT. It yields the protein CAWSVQTGGREKLFF. Drawing the rest from reference TRBV30 and TRBJ1-4, the complete variable domain is SQTIHQWPATLVQPVGSPLSLECTVEGTSNPNLYWYRQAAGRGLQLLFYSVGIGQISSEVPQNLSASRPQDRQFILSSKKLLLSDSGFYLCAWSVQTGGREKLFFGSGTQLSVL.

The genes are TRBV7-9 and TRBJ2-5; a possible D gene is TRBD2 (6 bases). This CDR3 is built from 16 residues. V was trimmed by 1 base and J by 5 bases, leaving 17 bases between them. CDR1 and CDR2 (germline): SEHNR, FQNEAQ (reference sequence). The CDR3 DNA follows: TGTGCCAGCAGCTTAGAAGGCGGGGTTTTTGCGGAGACCCAGTACTTC. Translating gives CASSLEGGVFAETQYF.

This clonotype was observed a handful of times. The chain employs TRBV20-1 and TRBJ1-1; D is possibly TRBD1 (5 bases). This CDR3 is built from 13 residues. The germline V and J ends were trimmed by 2 bases and 1 base, with 8 bases remaining between them. The V gene's germline CDR1 is DFQATT and CDR2 SNEGSKA (reference sequence). The CDR3 sequence is CSARPDKNTEAFF. The CDR3 region has the DNA TGCAGTGCTAGACCGGACAAGAACACTGAAGCTTTCTTT.

This clonotype appeared a few times. The chain has TRBV30 and TRBJ1-1; 8 bases agree with TRBD1. V dropped 1 base and J dropped 5; count of bases not matched to a gene: 3. CDR1 GTSNPN and CDR2 SVGIG come from the germline V gene (reference sequence). The CDR3 covers 13 residues. The CDR3 loop is CAWSGTGWTEAFF. The DNA for the CDR3 is TGTGCCTGGAGTGGGACAGGGTGGACTGAAGCTTTCTTT. Full variable domain (missing parts from reference TRBV30 and TRBJ1-1): SQTIHQWPATLVQPVGSPLSLECTVEGTSNPNLYWYRQAAGRGLQLLFYSVGIGQISSEVPQNLSASRPQDRQFILSSKKLLLSDSGFYLCAWSGTGWTEAFFGQGTRLTVV.

This clonotype was counted many times. The gene calls are TRBV29-1 and TRBJ1-3; D is ambiguous. CDR3 size: 12 residues. Trimming cost V 7 bases and J 2 bases, with 9 bases left between them. From germline, CDR1 is SQVTM and CDR2 ANQGSEA. The CDR3 sequence: CSARVAGNTIYF. The CDR3 nucleotides read TGCAGCGCCCGGGTAGCTGGAAACACCATATATTTT.

This clonotype was picked up a small number of times. CDR3 DNA: TGTGCCAGCAGCCCCGAGACAGGGGGAAGGTTTCAGCCCCAGCATTTT. Amino acid sequence: CASSPETGGRFQPQHF. This chain connects TRBV7-2 to TRBJ1-5; 9 bases agree with TRBD1. This CDR3 region has 16 residues. The J segment lost 6 bases and the V segment lost 5 bases, leaving 11 bases of the junction unmatched. Germline V gene data show CDR1 as SGHTA and CDR2 as FQGNSA.

This clonotype was counted between two and nine times. The V call is TRBV7-2, the J call TRBJ2-7; 7 nucleotides match TRBD1. This CDR3 comprises 14 residues. Germline CDR1 and CDR2: SGHTA and FQGNSA. The trim removed 1 base at V and 7 bases at J, leaving 7 bases unmatched. The CDR3 region has the DNA TGTGCCAGCAGCTTAGTTCCGGCAGGGGGTGAGCAGTACTTC. This gives the protein CASSLVPAGGEQYF.

A few counts support this clonotype. This chain joins TRBV5-1 and TRBJ2-1; tentatively, D is TRBD1 (5 bases). Germline loops: CDR1 SGHRS, CDR2 YFSETQ. This CDR3 has 12 residues. Trimming shortened V by 0 bases and J by 10 bases, and 8 bases separated the two germline ends. The CDR3 bases are TGCGCCAGCAGCTTGGGACAGATCGAGCAGTTCTTC. Translation: CASSLGQIEQFF.

This clonotype was counted ten times or more. V gene TRBV15 combines with J gene TRBJ2-3; D not certain. CDR3 size: 17 residues. Trimming cost V 1 base and J 0 bases, with 14 bases left between them. Germline V lookup: CDR1 LNHNV, CDR2 YYDKDF (reference sequence). CDR3 residues: CATSRVTRIASTDTQYF. The CDR3 region has the DNA TGTGCCACCAGCAGAGTTACGAGAATAGCTAGCACAGATACGCAGTATTTT. The complete variable domain, with remaining parts taken from reference TRBV15 and TRBJ2-3, reads DAMVIQNPRYQVTQFGKPVTLSCSQTLNHNVMYWYQQKSSQAPKLLFHYYDKDFNNEADTPDNFQSRRPNTSFCFLDIRSPGLGDTAMYLCATSRVTRIASTDTQYFGPGTRLTVL.

This clonotype was counted a few times. The V gene is TRBV25-1, the J gene TRBJ1-2, with D unresolved. The germline V gene has CDR1 MGHDK and CDR2 SYGVNS. The CDR3 length is 15 residues. The ends were cut back, 2 bases at V and 0 bases at J, with 10 bases in the middle. The CDR3 DNA follows: TGTGCCAGCAGTGAAGGTTCCATCCCTAACTATGGCTACACCTTC. Translating it yields CASSEGSIPNYGYTF.

This clonotype was picked up a small number of times. The gene calls are TRBV14 and TRBJ2-7, with 8 bases that match TRBD2. With 4 bases clipped from V and 4 bases from J, the junction kept 9 bases outside the gene matches. The CDR3 loop spans 15 amino acids. Germline CDR1 SGHDN, CDR2 FVKESK. The DNA for the CDR3 is TGTGCCAGCAGCCCTCTTAGCGGGACGAAATACGAGCAGTACTTC. Translation: CASSPLSGTKYEQYF.

A few counts support this clonotype. The gene calls are TRBV28 and TRBJ2-4; 8 nucleotides line up with TRBD1. Germline V gives CDR1 MDHEN, CDR2 SYDVKM. With V trimmed by 5 bases and J by 6 bases, 24 bases remained unmatched. There are 20 residues in the CDR3. The CDR3 protein is CASSPTGASRAGGARNIQYF. The CDR3 DNA reads as TGTGCCAGCAGTCCGACAGGGGCTAGTAGGGCAGGGGGCGCGAGAAACATTCAGTACTTC.

This clonotype was recorded a few times. The chain uses TRBV7-2 and TRBJ2-7, with TRBD2 matching over 16 bases. Trimming took 5 bases from V and 5 from J; bases not matched to a gene: 6. Germline CDR1 is SGHTA and CDR2 is FQGNSA. The CDR3 covers 16 residues. This CDR3 reads CASSTGLAGGPDEQYF. CDR3 DNA sequence: TGTGCCAGCAGCACGGGACTAGCGGGAGGGCCGGACGAGCAGTACTTC.

This rearrangement joins TRBV28 to TRBJ2-7; TRBD2 is a possible D gene (5 bases). Germline loops: CDR1 MDHEN, CDR2 SYDVKM. CDR3 length: 12 residues. The ends were cut back, 6 bases at V and 11 bases at J, with 17 bases in the middle. CDR3 loop: CASRPRGSREYF. The CDR3 coding sequence is TGTGCCAGCAGACCACGAGGGAGCCGGGAGTACTTC.

The CDR3 reads CATSDPTGTGVWGEQFF. In nucleotides, the CDR3 is TGTGCCACCAGTGATCCAACCGGGACAGGGGTTTGGGGTGAGCAGTTCTTC. The V call is TRBV24-1, the J call TRBJ2-1; 10 bases fit TRBD1. CDR3 size: 17 residues. Germline assignment: CDR1 KGHDR and CDR2 SFDVKD. V shed 3 bases and J 9 bases; nucleotides not matched to a gene: 13.